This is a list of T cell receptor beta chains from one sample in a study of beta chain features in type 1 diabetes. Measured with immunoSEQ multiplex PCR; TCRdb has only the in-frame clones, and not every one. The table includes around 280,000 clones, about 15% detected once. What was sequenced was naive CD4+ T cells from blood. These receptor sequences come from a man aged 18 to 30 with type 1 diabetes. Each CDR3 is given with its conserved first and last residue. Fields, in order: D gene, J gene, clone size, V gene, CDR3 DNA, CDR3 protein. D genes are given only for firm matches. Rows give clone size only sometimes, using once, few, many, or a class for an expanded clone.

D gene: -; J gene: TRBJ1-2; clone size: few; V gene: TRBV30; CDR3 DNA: TGTGCCTGGAGAGGAGGAGGGTCCTATGGCTACACCTTC; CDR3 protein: CAWRGGGSYGYTF
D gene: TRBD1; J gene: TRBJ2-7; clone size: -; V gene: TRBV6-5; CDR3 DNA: TGTGCCAGCAGTTACCCGACCGGGACAGGGAATTACGAGCAGTACTTC; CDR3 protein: CASSYPTGTGNYEQYF
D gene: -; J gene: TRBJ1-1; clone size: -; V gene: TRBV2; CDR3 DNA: TGTGCCAGCAGTGAACCCCAGGGAGGAGTAGCTTTCTTT; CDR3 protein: CASSEPQGGVAFF
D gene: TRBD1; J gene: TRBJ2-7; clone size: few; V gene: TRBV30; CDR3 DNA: TGTGCCTGGACCGCCGGGACAGGTGATTACTACGAGCAGTACTTC; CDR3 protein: CAWTAGTGDYYEQYF
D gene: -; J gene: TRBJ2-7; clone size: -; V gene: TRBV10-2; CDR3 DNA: TGCGCCAGCAACGGCGGGGATTCCTACGAGCAGTACTTC; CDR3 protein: CASNGGDSYEQYF
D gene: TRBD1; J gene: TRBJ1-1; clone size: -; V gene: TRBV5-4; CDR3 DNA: TGTGCCAGCAGTCCTACAGGGGGGGACACTGAAGCTTTCTTT; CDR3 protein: CASSPTGGDTEAFF
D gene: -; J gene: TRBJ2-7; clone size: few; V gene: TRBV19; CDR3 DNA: TGTGCCAGTAGTACTCGGGACACAAACTCCTACGAGCAGTACTTC; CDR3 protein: CASSTRDTNSYEQYF
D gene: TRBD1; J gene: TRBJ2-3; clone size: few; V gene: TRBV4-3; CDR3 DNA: TGCGCCAGCAGCCAAAGGAGGGGACAGGGGGGTCGTGCAGATACGCAGTATTTT; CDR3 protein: CASSQRRGQGGRADTQYF
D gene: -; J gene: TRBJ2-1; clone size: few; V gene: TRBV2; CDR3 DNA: TGTGCCAGCACCTCCGCGGGCTTTTTAGAGCAGTTCTTC; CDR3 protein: CASTSAGFLEQFF
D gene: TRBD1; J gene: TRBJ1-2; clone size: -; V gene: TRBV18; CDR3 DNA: TGTGCCAGCTCACGACAGGGCCCTGGCTACACCTTC; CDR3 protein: CASSRQGPGYTF
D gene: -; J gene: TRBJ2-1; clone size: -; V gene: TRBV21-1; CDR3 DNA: TGTGCCAGCAGCAAAGGGGGCCCCCGGCAGGAATACAATGAGCAGTTCTTC; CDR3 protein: CASSKGGPRQEYNEQFF
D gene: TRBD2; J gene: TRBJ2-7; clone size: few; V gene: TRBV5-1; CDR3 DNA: TGCGCCAGCAGCGAGGGACTAGCGGACTACGAGCAGTACTTC; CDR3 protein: CASSEGLADYEQYF
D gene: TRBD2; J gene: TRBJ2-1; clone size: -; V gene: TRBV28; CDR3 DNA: TGTGCCAGCAGTTCCCCTGGACTAGCTTCCTACAATGAGCAGTTCTTC; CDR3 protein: CASSSPGLASYNEQFF
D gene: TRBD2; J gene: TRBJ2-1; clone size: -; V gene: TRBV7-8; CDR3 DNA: TGTGCCAGCAGCTTAAACCGCCTTCCGGGACTAGCTTCGACACAGTTCTTC; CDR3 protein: CASSLNRLPGLASTQFF
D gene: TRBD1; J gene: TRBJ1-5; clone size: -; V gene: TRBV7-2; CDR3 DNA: TGTGCCAGCAGCTTGTCAGGGGGGAGCAATCAGCCCCAGCATTTT; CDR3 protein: CASSLSGGSNQPQHF
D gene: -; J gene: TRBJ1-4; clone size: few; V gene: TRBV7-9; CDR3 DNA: TGTGCCAGCAGTCCCGCAACTAATGAAAAACTGTTTTTT; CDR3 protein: CASSPATNEKLFF
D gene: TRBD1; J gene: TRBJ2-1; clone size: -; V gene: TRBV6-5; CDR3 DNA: TGTGCCAGCAGTTACTCAGGGACAGAGGGGTACAATGAGCAGTTCTTC; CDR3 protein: CASSYSGTEGYNEQFF
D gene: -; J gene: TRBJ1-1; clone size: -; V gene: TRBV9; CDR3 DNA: TGTGCCAGCAGCGTAGGTTTCGACAGCACTGAAGCTTTCTTT; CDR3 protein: CASSVGFDSTEAFF
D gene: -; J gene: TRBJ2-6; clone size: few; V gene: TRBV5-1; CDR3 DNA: TGCGCCAGCAGCTACCCCGGCTCTGGGGCCAACGTCCTGACTTTC; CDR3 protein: CASSYPGSGANVLTF
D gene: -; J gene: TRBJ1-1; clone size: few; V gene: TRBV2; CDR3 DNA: TGTGCCAGCAGTGAACGCGGGCAGAGATCCACTGAAGCTTTCTTT; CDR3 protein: CASSERGQRSTEAFF
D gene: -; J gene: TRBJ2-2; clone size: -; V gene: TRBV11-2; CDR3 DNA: TGTGCCAGCAGGGGGCGCACCGGGGAGCTGTTTTTT; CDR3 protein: CASRGRTGELFF
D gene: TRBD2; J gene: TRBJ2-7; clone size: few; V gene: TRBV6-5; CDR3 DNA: TGTGCCAGCAGTTACACTAGCGGGGGGCGAAGCGAGCAGTACTTC; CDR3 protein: CASSYTSGGRSEQYF
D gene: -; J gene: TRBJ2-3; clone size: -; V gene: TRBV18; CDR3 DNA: TGTGCCAGCTCACCTCAAGATACGCAGTATTTT; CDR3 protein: CASSPQDTQYF
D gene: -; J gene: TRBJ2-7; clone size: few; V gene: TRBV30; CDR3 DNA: TGTGCCTGGAGGGATCGACAGGCTGCTGTCTACGAGCAGTACTTC; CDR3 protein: CAWRDRQAAVYEQYF
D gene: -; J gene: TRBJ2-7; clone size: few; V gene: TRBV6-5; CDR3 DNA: TGTGCCAGCAGTTACTCGGGAGGACCCTACGAGCAGTACTTC; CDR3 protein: CASSYSGGPYEQYF
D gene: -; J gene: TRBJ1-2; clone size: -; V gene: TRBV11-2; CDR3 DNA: TGTGCCAGCAGCTCACTACAGGGTATTGGCTATGGCTACACCTTC; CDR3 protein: CASSSLQGIGYGYTF
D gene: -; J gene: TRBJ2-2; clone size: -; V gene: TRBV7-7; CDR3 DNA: TGTGCCAGCAGCTTTAACCCCATTGCGGGGCCGAACACCGGGGAGCTGTTTTTT; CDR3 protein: CASSFNPIAGPNTGELFF
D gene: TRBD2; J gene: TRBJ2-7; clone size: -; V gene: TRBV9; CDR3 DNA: TGTGCCAGCAGCATCCGGACGGGGGGATCCTACGAGCAGTACTTC; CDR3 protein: CASSIRTGGSYEQYF
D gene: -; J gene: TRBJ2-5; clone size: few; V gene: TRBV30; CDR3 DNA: TGTGCCTGGAGTGTACAGATCCAAGAGACCCAGTACTTC; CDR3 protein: CAWSVQIQETQYF
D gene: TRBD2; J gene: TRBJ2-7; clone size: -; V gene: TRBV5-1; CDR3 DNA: TGCGCCAGCACCCTGGGACTAGCGGGAACCTACGAGCAGTACTTC; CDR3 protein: CASTLGLAGTYEQYF
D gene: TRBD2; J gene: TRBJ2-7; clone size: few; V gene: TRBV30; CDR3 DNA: TGTGCCTCGACGGGGGGCTACGAGCAGTACTTC; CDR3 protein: CASTGGYEQYF
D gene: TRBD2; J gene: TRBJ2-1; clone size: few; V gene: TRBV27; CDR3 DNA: TGTGCCAGCAGTTTCCCGGGGGGAGTCTACAATGAGCAGTTCTTC; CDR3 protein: CASSFPGGVYNEQFF
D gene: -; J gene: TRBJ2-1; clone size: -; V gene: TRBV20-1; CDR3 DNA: TGCAGTGCTAGTTTCGGGGGAAAGCAGTTCTTC; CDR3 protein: CSASFGGKQFF
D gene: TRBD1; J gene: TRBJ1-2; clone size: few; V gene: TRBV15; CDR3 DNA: TGTGCCACCAGCAGAGACAGGGGGCGCACCTATGGCTACACCTTC; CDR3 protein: CATSRDRGRTYGYTF
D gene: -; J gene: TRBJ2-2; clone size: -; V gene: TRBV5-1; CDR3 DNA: TGCGCCAGCAGGCAGGGGTCGAACACCGGGGAGCTGTTTTTT; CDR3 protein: CASRQGSNTGELFF
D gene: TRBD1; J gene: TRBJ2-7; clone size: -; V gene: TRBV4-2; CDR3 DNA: TGTGCCAGCAGCCAAGATCTACAGGGGACGAGGGAGCAGTACTTC; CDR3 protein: CASSQDLQGTREQYF
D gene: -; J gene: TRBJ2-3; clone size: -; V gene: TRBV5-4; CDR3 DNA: TGTGCCAGCAGGATATCTAGCAGTAACACAGATACGCAGTATTTT; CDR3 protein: CASRISSSNTDTQYF
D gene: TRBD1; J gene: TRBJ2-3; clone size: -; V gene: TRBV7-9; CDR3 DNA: TGTGCCACCCAGAGGGGGCGCGGCACAGATACGCAGTATTTT; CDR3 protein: CATQRGRGTDTQYF
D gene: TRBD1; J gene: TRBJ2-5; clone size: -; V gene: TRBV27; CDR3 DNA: TGTGCCAGCAGTCCTTTGGGTGACAGGGGTTCAGAGACCCAGTACTTC; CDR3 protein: CASSPLGDRGSETQYF
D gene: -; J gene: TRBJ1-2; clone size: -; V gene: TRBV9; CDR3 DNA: TGTGCCAGCAGCGTAGATTCATATGGCTACACCTTC; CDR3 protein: CASSVDSYGYTF
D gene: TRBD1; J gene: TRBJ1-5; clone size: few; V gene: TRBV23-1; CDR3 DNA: TGCGCCAGCACTCCCGGGACAGGGCATAATCAGCCCCAGCATTTT; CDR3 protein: CASTPGTGHNQPQHF
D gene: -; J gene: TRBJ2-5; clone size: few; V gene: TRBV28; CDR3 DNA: TGTGCCAGCAGGGGCACAAGGGAGACCCAGTACTTC; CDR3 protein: CASRGTRETQYF
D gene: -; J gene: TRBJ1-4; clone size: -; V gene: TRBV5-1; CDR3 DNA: TGCGCCAGCAGCTTGGGGAGGAATGAAAAACTGTTTTTT; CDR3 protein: CASSLGRNEKLFF
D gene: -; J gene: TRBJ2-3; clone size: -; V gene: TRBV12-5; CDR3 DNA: TGTGCTAGTGGTTTCCCGGGGGCAGATACGCAGTATTTT; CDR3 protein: CASGFPGADTQYF
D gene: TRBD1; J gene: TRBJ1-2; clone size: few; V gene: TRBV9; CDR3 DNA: TGTGCCAGCAGCGTAGAGGACAGGGGGGCCGGTGGCTACACCTTC; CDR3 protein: CASSVEDRGAGGYTF